This passage covers 9 T cell receptor beta chains from one sample sequenced in a study of cytomegalovirus exposure and HLA in healthy donors. Vbeta (60) and Jbeta (13) primers were used in the PCR. This table comes from immunoSEQ multiplex PCR, and its TCRdb copy is limited to in-frame clones, with some not included. The sample includes 160,000 or so clones, over 75% seen only once; the top ten take about 4.4%. The sequenced sample was PBMCs. Every receptor here comes from a man aged 35 to 55 in good health and CMV-seronegative.

The V gene is TRBV11-2, the J gene TRBJ2-2, with a weak D call TRBD2 (6 bases). The V and J ends lost 5 bases and 1 base respectively, with 17 bases between them. The CDR3 is 17 residues long. CDR1 is SGHAT, CDR2 FQNNGV, per germline. For the CDR3, the DNA is TGTGCCAGCAGCAACCCCCTAGCGACAGTGAACACCGGGGAGCTGTTTTTT. Translation gives CASSNPLATVNTGELFF.

V usage is TRBV28 and J usage is TRBJ2-7; 8 nucleotides match TRBD1. Germline values: CDR1 MDHEN, CDR2 SYDVKM. The CDR3 covers 14 residues. V lost 2 bases to trimming and J lost 6 bases; unmatched junction nucleotides: 6. The CDR3 reads CASSLPGQGIEQYF. CDR3 nucleotides: TGTGCCAGCAGTTTACCTGGACAGGGAATCGAGCAGTACTTC. Combining the CDR3 with reference TRBV28 and TRBJ2-7 gives the whole variable domain DVKVTQSSRYLVKRTGEKVFLECVQDMDHENMFWYRQDPGLGLRLIYFSYDVKMKEKGDIPEGYSVSREKKERFSLILESASTNQTSMYLCASSLPGQGIEQYFGPGTRLTVT.

The chain carries TRBV7-2 and TRBJ1-4; the D gene is possibly TRBD1 (5 bases). Germline V CDR1 and CDR2: SGHTA, FQGNSA. The CDR3 spans 14 residues. V was trimmed by 5 bases and J by 6 bases, leaving 13 bases between them. CDR3 nucleotide sequence: TGTGCCAGCAGCCGGACGCCGGGGGATGAAAAACTGTTTTTT. Translated, it gives CASSRTPGDEKLFF.

This clone was seen a handful of times. The J gene is TRBJ2-3, the V gene TRBV7-6; 13 nucleotides agree with TRBD2. V was clipped by 4 bases and J by 5 bases; unmatched bases: 9. CDR1 SGHVS and CDR2 FNYEAQ come from the germline V gene. The CDR3 length is 17 residues. The CDR3 region is CASSSSLAGGPGDTQYF. The DNA for the CDR3 is TGTGCCAGCAGCTCTTCACTAGCGGGGGGGCCAGGAGATACGCAGTATTTT.

The chain employs TRBV5-8 and TRBJ1-2, with D possibly TRBD1 on 5 matching bases. Germline V gene data show CDR1 as SGHTS and CDR2 as YDEGEE. This CDR3 is built from 10 residues. With 4 bases removed from V and 7 bases from J, the gap between germline ends came to 5 bases. The CDR3 region is CASSRGGYTF. The CDR3, as DNA: TGTGCCAGCAGCAGGGGTGGCTACACCTTC.

The genes are TRBV27 and TRBJ2-7, with 10 bases identical to TRBD1. The CDR3 has 13 amino acids. V shed 7 bases, J shed 4 bases, and the junction held 4 bases outside the gene matches. Germline V gene lookup returns CDR1 MNHEY and CDR2 SMNVEV (reference sequence). DNA for the CDR3: TGTGCCAGCAAAAGGACAGGGGGGTACGAGCAGTACTTC. Encoded protein: CASKRTGGYEQYF.

The chain couples TRBV13 to TRBJ2-7; a possible D gene is TRBD2 (5 bases). This CDR3 comprises 12 residues. The ends were cut back, 0 bases at V and 7 bases at J, with 7 bases in the middle. Germline V gives CDR1 PRHDT, CDR2 FYEKMQ (reference sequence). This chain's CDR3 is CASSLGPGEQYF. CDR3 DNA: TGTGCCAGCAGCTTAGGGCCGGGGGAGCAGTACTTC.

In this sample, this clone turned up a few times. V usage is TRBV27 and J usage is TRBJ2-7; maybe TRBD1 (6 bases). CDR3 length equals 14 residues. From germline, CDR1 is MNHEY and CDR2 SMNVEV (reference sequence). Trimming stripped 4 bases from V and 0 bases from J, with 10 bases between. CDR3 DNA sequence: TGTGCCAGCAGTTGGGCAGGGGACTCCTACGAGCAGTACTTC. Protein sequence: CASSWAGDSYEQYF.

The chain combines TRBV27 with TRBJ2-3, with 10 bases fitting TRBD1. Germline V gene sequence: CDR1 MNHEY, CDR2 SMNVEV (reference sequence). V dropped 6 bases and J dropped 4; count of bases not matched to a gene: 13. The CDR3 length is 17 residues. In DNA, the CDR3 is TGTGCCAGCAGCCTGAGGACACCGGGACAGGGGTCAGATACGCAGTATTTT. Translation: CASSLRTPGQGSDTQYF.